This T cell receptor (beta chain) originates from a study of CD8+ T cells in alopecia areata. Across the whole study: Tofacitinib lasted 6 to 18 months, then 6 months off drug. Study observations and caveats: Among patients, TCR sharing was less clear than in mice, a difference possibly due in part to HLA diversity in the patient population. Normal scalp had lower clonality than lesional scalp, with alopecia totalis/universalis lesions showing this most strongly. In scalp, tofacitinib significantly decreased clonality and expanded CD8+ clones among the top 100.

RNA was extracted and reverse transcribed into cDNA as the sequencing template. Profiled with immunoSEQ multiplex PCR; TCRdb holds only in-frame clones, not every one. Among a few hundred thousand clones listed, about three fifths were seen once. The sample's treatment: oral pan-JAK inhibitor, 5-10 mg twice daily. Concerning this clone: Its antigen remains unidentified.

The CDR3 loop spans 15 amino acids. Germline V lookup: CDR1 MNHEY, CDR2 SVGAGI. J was trimmed by 7 bases and V by 10 bases; bases with no gene match: 13. The origin of this receptor is a human donor with alopecia areata. The chain combines TRBV6-5 with TRBJ1-6, with TRBD1 matching 7 bases. The sample was CD4+ T cells sorted from blood, taken at week 4, from a patient treated with tofacitinib. The CDR3 spells CATATTGRDNSPLHF. CDR3 DNA sequence: TGTGCCACCGCCACGACAGGGAGGGACAATTCACCCCTCCACTTT.